This T cell receptor (beta chain) came from a study of beta chain features in type 1 diabetes. Stem cell-like memory, regulatory, central memory and naive CD4+ cells were sorted via CD45RO/CCR7/CD25/CD127/CD95/CD27. Notes on the study in general: Fewer insertions but more deletions were seen at VDJ junctions in type 1 diabetes patients. Shorter templates might be favored by PCR, and equally so in patients and in controls.

Comments on this clone: Antigen specificity is unknown.

Germline V CDR1 and CDR2: SQVTM, ANQGSEA. CDR3 length: 12 residues. Trimming cost V 7 bases and J 2 bases, with 11 bases left between them. Sequenced material consisted of expressed TCRB transcripts (all of the isolated RNA was reverse transcribed). Clones were read by immunoSEQ multiplex PCR, and TCRdb kept only the in-frame ones, dropping some. The sample shows more than 150,000 clones, 11% of them seen only once. Sequences were obtained from central memory CD4+ T cells from blood. This receptor was obtained from a man aged 18 to 29 in good health. This chain links TRBV29-1 with TRBJ1-2; TRBD1 might be the D (5 bases). The CDR3 DNA is TGCAGCGCTTGGGGGGAGAACTATGGCTACACCTTC. Protein product: CSAWGENYGYTF.